Following are 29 T cell receptor beta chains from one sample sequenced in a study of OX40 agonist ivuxolimab in advanced cancers. Measured with immunoSEQ multiplex PCR; TCRdb has only the in-frame clones, and not every one. The sample consists of 55,000 to 75,000 clones, roughly nine tenths of them appearing once. Sequenced material: CD4+ or CD8+ T cells sorted from blood, taken in a trial of the OX40 agonist ivuxolimab. Receptors were obtained from an adult with an advanced solid tumor such as melanoma, head and neck, liver or kidney cancer.

The chain's CDR3 is CASSVRASGRTDTQYF. The CDR3 nucleotides read TGTGCCAGCAGCGTACGGGCTAGCGGGAGAACAGATACGCAGTATTTT. This chain joins TRBV9 and TRBJ2-3; TRBD2 matches at 10 bases. Germline lookup yields CDR1 SGDLS and CDR2 YYNGEE. The CDR3 is 16 amino acids. Trimming at V came to 1 base and at J to 3 bases, leaving 5 bases not matched to a gene.

J is TRBJ2-5 and V is TRBV5-1; D tentatively fits TRBD1 or TRBD2 (6 bases each). The germline V gene has CDR1 SGHRS and CDR2 YFSETQ. Trimming removed 0 bases from V and 5 bases from J, with 11 bases in between. The CDR3 runs 14 residues. The CDR3 DNA reads as TGCGCCAGCAGCTTGGCTGGAGGGGGGGAGACCCAGTACTTC. This sequence encodes CASSLAGGGETQYF. Supplemented by reference TRBV5-1 and TRBJ2-5, the full variable domain reads KAGVTQTPRYLIKTRGQQVTLSCSPISGHRSVSWYQQTPGQGLQFLFEYFSETQRNKGNFPGRFSGRQFSNSRSEMNVSTLELGDSALYLCASSLAGGGETQYFGPGTRLLVL.

This chain uses TRBV10-3 with TRBJ2-7, with TRBD1 matching 7 bases. Germline-derived CDR1 and CDR2 are ENHRY and SYGVKD. The CDR3 has 14 residues. J gave up 4 bases and V 3 bases, and 6 bases lay outside the gene matches. The CDR3 coding sequence is TGTGCCATCAGTGACCTCGGGACAGCGTACGAGCAGTACTTC. Translation gives CAISDLGTAYEQYF.

The rearrangement joins TRBV2 to TRBJ1-5, with D maybe TRBD1 (5 bases). CDR3 length: 14 amino acids. V dropped 5 bases and J dropped 9 bases, with 17 bases sitting between them. The V gene's germline CDR1 is SNHLY and CDR2 FYNNEI. The CDR3: CASSLRDAPGPQHF. DNA for the CDR3: TGTGCCAGCAGTCTCCGGGACGCACCGGGGCCCCAGCATTTT. Full variable domain (missing parts from reference TRBV2 and TRBJ1-5): EPEVTQTPSHQVTQMGQEVILRCVPISNHLYFYWYRQILGQKVEFLVSFYNNEISEKSEIFDDQFSVERPDGSNFTLKIRSTKLEDSAMYFCASSLRDAPGPQHFGDGTRLSIL.

This sequence joins TRBV18 and TRBJ2-1; 8 bases fit TRBD2. This CDR3 contains 15 residues. Germline V gene lookup returns CDR1 KGHSH and CDR2 LQKENI. J lost 7 bases, V lost 3 bases, and 8 bases had no gene match. In DNA, the CDR3 is TGTGCCAGCTCACCCTCGGGACTAGTCGGGAATGAGCAGTTCTTC. This sequence encodes CASSPSGLVGNEQFF. Combining the CDR3 with reference TRBV18 and TRBJ2-1 gives the whole variable domain NAGVMQNPRHLVRRRGQEARLRCSPMKGHSHVYWYRQLPEEGLKFMVYLQKENIIDESGMPKERFSAEFPKEGPSILRIQQVVRGDSAAYFCASSPSGLVGNEQFFGPGTRLTVL.

V gene TRBV6-1 combines with J gene TRBJ1-1; no clear D gene. The CDR3 is 12 residues long. V shed 4 bases and J shed 4 bases, with 7 bases lying between them. Germline values: CDR1 MNHNS, CDR2 SASEGT. The CDR3 DNA reads as TGTGCCAGCAGTGGTGGCAGCACTGAAGCTTTCTTT. Protein: CASSGGSTEAFF.

The chain carries TRBV30 and TRBJ2-4, with 7 bases identical to TRBD1. V was pared by 0 bases and J by 5 bases, with 4 bases of the junction left unmatched. This CDR3 is 14 amino acids long. The V gene's germline CDR1 is GTSNPN and CDR2 SVGIG (reference sequence). The CDR3 nucleotides read TGTGCCTGGAGTGTAACTGACAGGGAAAACATTCAGTACTTC. Residues: CAWSVTDRENIQYF.

The chain employs TRBV29-1 and TRBJ2-1; D unclear. This CDR3 is built from 10 residues. Trimming left V 3 bases short and J 4 bases short, with 1 base between. CDR1 and CDR2 (germline): SQVTM, ANQGSEA. The CDR3 sequence: CSVDYNEQFF. CDR3 DNA: TGCAGCGTTGATTACAATGAGCAGTTCTTC.

Written as DNA, the CDR3 is TGTGCCAGCAGTTCCTTCCCGGGACAGACCTACGAGCAGTACTTC. Its protein product is CASSSFPGQTYEQYF. This chain uses TRBV6-5 with TRBJ2-7; 7 positions match TRBD1. CDR1 and CDR2 (germline): MNHEY, SVGAGI. V trimming: 4 bases; J trimming: 2 bases; junction bases outside the gene matches: 8. CDR3 length: 15 residues.

The genes are TRBV2 and TRBJ1-1; D gene ambiguous. V dropped 7 bases and J dropped 0 bases, with 6 bases sitting between them. Germline values: CDR1 SNHLY, CDR2 FYNNEI. The CDR3 loop spans 12 amino acids. The CDR3 region is CASTKMNTEAFF. The CDR3 region has the DNA TGTGCCAGCACAAAAATGAACACTGAAGCTTTCTTT.

The chain joins TRBV5-8 to TRBJ1-5; the D is unclear. The CDR3 has 17 amino acids. CDR1 SGHTS and CDR2 YDEGEE come from the germline V gene. Trimming shortened V by 0 bases and J by 1 base, and 14 bases separated the two germline ends. The CDR3 DNA reads TGTGCCAGCAGCTTGGAGAGGATTTTAGGAAGCAATCAGCCCCAGCATTTT. Encoded protein: CASSLERILGSNQPQHF.

The chain carries TRBV5-1 and TRBJ2-3; tentative D call: TRBD1 (6 bases). The V end was cut by 0 bases, the J end by 6 bases, with 11 bases between. Germline CDR1 SGHRS, CDR2 YFSETQ. The CDR3 has 14 amino acids. The CDR3 here is CASSLDSQGDTQYF. The CDR3 coding sequence is TGCGCCAGCAGCTTGGACAGCCAGGGGGATACGCAGTATTTT.

A few counts support this clone. CDR3 coding DNA: TGTGCCTGGAGGCGGGGCACAGATACGCAGTATTTT. Translated: CAWRRGTDTQYF. The rearrangement uses TRBV30 and TRBJ2-3; a possible D gene is TRBD2 (5 bases). Trimming took off 3 bases at V and 1 base at J, with 5 bases between the two ends. This CDR3 is built from 12 residues. From germline, CDR1 is GTSNPN and CDR2 SVGIG (reference sequence).

The chain links TRBV5-1 to TRBJ2-6; D gene ambiguous. The V gene's germline CDR1 is SGHRS and CDR2 YFSETQ. With 1 base removed from V and 0 bases from J, the gap between germline ends came to 5 bases. The CDR3 has 15 residues. CDR3 loop: CASSLSPSGANVLTF. CDR3 coding DNA: TGCGCCAGCAGCTTGTCCCCCTCTGGGGCCAACGTCCTGACTTTC.

In its sample, this clone was seen once. The J gene is TRBJ1-1, the V gene TRBV6-1, with D tentatively TRBD1 (5 bases). Trimming cost V 2 bases and J 5 bases, with 9 bases left between them. This CDR3 contains 13 residues. In germline, CDR1 is MNHNS, CDR2 SASEGT. The CDR3 DNA reads TGTGCCAGCAGTGAACTGGGGGGAACTGAAGCTTTCTTT. It is translated as CASSELGGTEAFF.

The chain is built from TRBV6-5 and TRBJ1-2; maybe TRBD1 (6 bases). The CDR3 runs 12 residues. With 10 bases removed from V and 0 bases from J, the gap between germline ends came to 9 bases. From germline, CDR1 is MNHEY and CDR2 SVGAGI. The CDR3 DNA is TGTGCCACGAGGGGGTCTAACTATGGCTACACCTTC. It codes for CATRGSNYGYTF.

The chain is built from TRBV7-2 and TRBJ2-1; D is perhaps TRBD2 (6 bases). Between the trimmed V and J ends, which lost 5 bases and 5 bases, there was a span of 19 bases. The CDR3 contains 16 residues. Germline CDR1 SGHTA, CDR2 FQGNSA. The CDR3 DNA reads TGTGCCAGCAGCGGCCGGGGTAGCGGAACAAACAATGAGCAGTTCTTC. Translation: CASSGRGSGTNNEQFF.

This clone was recorded only once. The chain couples TRBV1 to TRBJ1-2; the listed D gene, TRBD1, was not tested against the DNA. TRBV1 constitutes a pseudogene. The CDR3 loop spans 16 amino acids. The DNA for the CDR3 is TGCACCAGCAGCCAGGGACAGGGGCCAGCTAACTATGGCTACACCTTC. It specifies CTSSQGQGPANYGYTF.

V is TRBV19 and J is TRBJ1-1, with D perhaps TRBD1 (5 bases). The CDR3 is 14 residues long. Germline lookup yields CDR1 LNHDA and CDR2 SQIVND (reference sequence). Trimming removed 3 bases from V and 0 bases from J, with 8 bases in between. DNA for the CDR3: TGTGCCAGTAGTATCGAAGGGGTGAACACTGAAGCTTTCTTT. Protein: CASSIEGVNTEAFF.

The chain carries TRBV28 and TRBJ2-7; 10 positions match TRBD1. Per germline, CDR1 MDHEN and CDR2 SYDVKM. CDR3 length equals 14 residues. The junction had 5 bases not matched to a gene; V was cut back by 6 bases and J by 3 bases. DNA of the CDR3: TGTGCCAGCAGGGGACAGGGGTCTAACTACGAGCAGTACTTC. It yields the protein CASRGQGSNYEQYF.

The chain couples TRBV7-9 to TRBJ1-1, with 7 bases that match TRBD1. V was clipped by 5 bases and J by 1 base; unmatched bases: 10. CDR3 size: 16 residues. The germline V gene has CDR1 SEHNR and CDR2 FQNEAQ (reference sequence). The CDR3: CASSHRRRQGNTEAFF. The CDR3 bases are TGTGCCAGCAGCCACCGGCGGCGACAGGGGAACACTGAAGCTTTCTTT.

V gene TRBV5-1 combines with J gene TRBJ1-5; no definite D call. V shed 0 bases and J shed 6 bases, with 10 bases lying between them. The CDR3 has 14 residues. Germline-derived CDR1 and CDR2 are SGHRS and YFSETQ. CDR3 region: CASSLEGSAQPQHF. The CDR3 nucleotides read TGCGCCAGCAGCTTGGAAGGGTCGGCTCAGCCCCAGCATTTT.

This sequence joins TRBV5-1 and TRBJ2-5; 8 positions match TRBD2. CDR3 length equals 14 residues. V was pared by 4 bases and J by 4 bases, with 6 bases of the junction left unmatched. The germline CDR1 and CDR2 sequences are SGHRS and YFSETQ. CDR3 in DNA: TGCGCCAGCAGCCCCGCTAGCGGGCGAGAGACCCAGTACTTC. Protein: CASSPASGRETQYF.

The chain couples TRBV28 to TRBJ1-5; D not resolved. Trimming pared 6 bases from V and 2 bases from J, leaving 20 bases between. Germline CDR1 and CDR2: MDHEN and SYDVKM. There are 17 residues in the CDR3. The CDR3: CASRPYLKDTGNQPQHF. The DNA for the CDR3 is TGTGCCAGCAGGCCCTATTTGAAAGATACGGGCAATCAGCCCCAGCATTTT.

The V and J genes are TRBV6-5 and TRBJ2-3; weak D call: TRBD1 (6 bases). The CDR3 is 15 residues long. The germline V and J ends were trimmed by 5 bases and 1 base, with 13 bases remaining between them. Per the germline V gene, CDR1 is MNHEY and CDR2 is SVGAGI. This chain's CDR3 is CASSHTGSGTDTQYF. In DNA, the CDR3 is TGTGCCAGCAGTCACACAGGGAGTGGCACAGATACGCAGTATTTT.

The genes are TRBV10-3 and TRBJ2-5, with 9 positions matching TRBD2. The closer fit of TRBJ2-7 to the DNA end suggests the J call may be wrong. Germline V gene lookup returns CDR1 ENHRY and CDR2 SYGVKD. The CDR3 totals 14 residues. The CDR3 sequence is CAISRTSASYEQYF. DNA of the CDR3: TGTGCCATCAGCCGGACTAGCGCCTCCTACGAGCAGTACTTC.

The chain recombines TRBV7-9 with TRBJ2-7; maybe TRBD1 (5 bases). The CDR3 is 14 amino acids. Germline V gives CDR1 SEHNR, CDR2 FQNEAQ (reference sequence). V was pared by 4 bases and J by 2 bases, with 12 bases between. The CDR3 DNA reads as TGTGCCAGCAGCTCCCGGACAACCACCTACGAGCAGTACTTC. It translates to CASSSRTTTYEQYF. Using reference TRBV7-9 and TRBJ2-7 for the parts outside the CDR3, the full variable domain is DTGVSQNPRHKITKRGQNVTFRCDPISEHNRLYWYRQTLGQGPEFLTYFQNEAQLEKSRLLSDRFSAERPKGSFSTLEIQRTEQGDSAMYLCASSSRTTTYEQYFGPGTRLTVT.

The rearrangement uses TRBV4-1 and TRBJ2-5; D is undetermined. Trimming removed 1 base from V and 2 bases from J, with 11 bases in between. There are 15 residues in the CDR3. The germline gives CDR1 MGHRA, CDR2 YSYEKL. The CDR3: CASSQVAPSQETQYF. The CDR3 bases are TGCGCCAGCAGCCAAGTAGCCCCGTCTCAAGAGACCCAGTACTTC.

This clone was seen a few times. The chain recombines TRBV6-5 with TRBJ1-5; TRBD1 matches at 7 bases. Germline loops: CDR1 MNHEY, CDR2 SVGAGI. The CDR3 is 14 amino acids. With 5 bases clipped from V and 3 bases from J, the junction kept 4 bases outside the gene matches. The CDR3 sequence: CASSKGQSNQPQHF. CDR3 bases: TGTGCCAGCAGTAAGGGACAGTCCAATCAGCCCCAGCATTTT.